What follows are 27 T cell receptor beta chains derived from one specimen sequenced in a study of T cell repertoires in cytomegalovirus infection. TCRdb redid the calling of the reads with MiXCR, one entry per CDR3 protein. The sample lists about 530,000 distinct CDR3 sequences; about 25% were seen once. Input material: PBMCs. These receptors all stem from a human donor in good health (CMV status not recorded). Some clones in this sample may be carry-over from other donors' samples.

This clonotype has at least ten counts. V gene TRBV7-2 combines with J gene TRBJ1-6; no reliable D call. V was trimmed by 5 bases and J by 14 bases, leaving 13 bases between them. This CDR3 spans 12 amino acids. In germline, CDR1 is SGHTA, CDR2 FQGNSA. CDR3 residues: CASSRPNGSLHF. The DNA of the CDR3 is TGTGCCAGCAGCCGACCCAACGGATCCCTCCACTTT.

This clonotype has a single count. This chain links TRBV7-2 with TRBJ2-1, with D unresolved. CDR1 is SGHTA and CDR2 is FQGNSA in the germline V gene. Trimming removed 5 bases from V and 4 bases from J, with 9 bases in between. This CDR3 region has 13 residues. CDR3 sequence (DNA): TGTGCCAGCAGCGCTAGGGTGTACAATGAGCAGTTCTTC. This sequence encodes CASSARVYNEQFF.

This clonotype showed up just a few times. The V gene is TRBV11-3, the J gene TRBJ2-3; D gene ambiguous. The V and J ends lost 1 base and 1 base respectively, with 6 bases between them. The CDR3 runs to 14 residues. CDR1 SGHNT and CDR2 YENEEA come from the germline V gene. The CDR3 reads CASSLGDRTDTQYF. CDR3 coding DNA: TGTGCCAGCAGCTTAGGGGATCGCACAGATACGCAGTATTTT.

V usage is TRBV19 and J usage is TRBJ1-5; D is unresolved. This CDR3 is built from 14 residues. Germline V gene sequence: CDR1 LNHDA, CDR2 SQIVND (reference sequence). V lost 9 bases and J 4 bases, leaving 16 bases between the germline ends. Written as DNA, the CDR3 is TGTGCCAGCGGAGAGGGCGGAAGGAATCAGCCCCAGCATTTT. Its protein is CASGEGGRNQPQHF.

The rearrangement joins TRBV7-6 to TRBJ1-1; possibly TRBD1 for D (6 bases). V gave up 5 bases and J gave up 7 bases, with 14 bases separating them. The CDR3 sequence is 13 residues long. The germline gives CDR1 SGHVS, CDR2 FNYEAQ. The CDR3 spells CASSATTGSEAFF. CDR3 coding DNA: TGTGCCAGCAGCGCGACGACAGGCAGTGAAGCTTTCTTT. The full variable domain, completed using reference TRBV7-6 and TRBJ1-1, is GAGVSQSPRYKVTKRGQDVALRCDPISGHVSLYWYRQALGQGPEFLTYFNYEAQQDKSGLPNDRFSAERPEGSISTLTIQRTEQRDSAMYRCASSATTGSEAFFGQGTRLTVV.

Concerning this clonotype itself: This sequence may be a read error, since a much larger clone differs from it by one base. This chain links TRBV5-4 with TRBJ2-3; 11 bases fit TRBD1. The J segment lost 4 bases and the V segment lost 4 bases, leaving 2 bases of the junction unmatched. Looked up from germline, CDR1 is SGHNT and CDR2 is YYREEE (reference sequence). The CDR3 has 14 residues. CDR3 loop: CASSTGQGADTQYF. The CDR3 DNA follows: TGTGCCAGCAGCACGGGACAGGGGGCAGATACGCAGTATTTT. Based on the CDR3 plus reference TRBV5-4 and TRBJ2-3, the full variable domain is ETGVTQSPTHLIKTRGQQVTLRCSSQSGHNTVSWYQQALGQGPQFIFQYYREEENGRGNFPPRFSGLQFPNYSSELNVNALELDDSALYLCASSTGQGADTQYFGPGTRLTVL.

The chain uses TRBV6-2 or TRBV6-3 and TRBJ2-7; D is undetermined. This CDR3 is built from 15 residues. CDR1 and CDR2 from the germline V gene are MNHEY and SVGEGT. Trimming left V 0 bases short and J 7 bases short, with 16 bases between. The CDR3 protein is CASSYSTSTSVEQYV. The CDR3 region has the DNA TGTGCCAGCAGTTACTCGACTTCTACCTCGGTGGAGCAGTACGTC.

The gene calls are TRBV15 and TRBJ2-1; D may match TRBD1 or TRBD2 (5 bases each). The germline V gene encodes CDR1 LNHNV and CDR2 YYDKDF (reference sequence). The CDR3 is 14 amino acids. V was shortened by 5 bases and J by 0 bases, with 8 bases between the two germline ends. The CDR3 nucleotides are TGTGCCACCAGCTGGGGGATCTCCTACAATGAGCAGTTCTTC. It encodes CATSWGISYNEQFF. Drawing the rest from reference TRBV15 and TRBJ2-1, the complete variable domain is DAMVIQNPRYQVTQFGKPVTLSCSQTLNHNVMYWYQQKSSQAPKLLFHYYDKDFNNEADTPDNFQSRRPNTSFCFLDIRSPGLGDTAMYLCATSWGISYNEQFFGPGTRLTVL.

The chain combines TRBV7-9 with TRBJ2-3; D may correspond to TRBD1 or TRBD2 (5 bases each). Germline V gives CDR1 SEHNR, CDR2 FQNEAQ (reference sequence). The CDR3 runs to 15 residues. V gave up 5 bases and J gave up 4 bases, with 16 bases separating them. The CDR3 region is CASSPTLGGPDTQYF. In DNA form, the CDR3 reads TGTGCCAGCAGCCCGACCCTTGGGGGACCAGATACGCAGTATTTT. Together with reference TRBV7-9 and TRBJ2-3, the CDR3 gives the full variable domain: DTGVSQNPRHKITKRGQNVTFRCDPISEHNRLYWYRQTLGQGPEFLTYFQNEAQLEKSRLLSDRFSAERPKGSFSTLEIQRTEQGDSAMYLCASSPTLGGPDTQYFGPGTRLTVL.

V usage is TRBV4-3 and J usage is TRBJ2-7; no definite D call. The V gene's germline CDR1 is LGHNA and CDR2 YSLEER. The CDR3 is made up of 14 amino acids. V was cut by 0 bases and J by 7 bases, with 13 bases left in between. DNA for the CDR3: TGCGCCAGCAGCCAAGAAACCTTACTTGGGGAGCAGTACTTC. This encodes CASSQETLLGEQYF.

This clonotype has a handful of counts. The genes are TRBV5-1 and TRBJ2-2; 11 bases agree with TRBD2. Germline V gene sequence: CDR1 SGHRS, CDR2 YFSETQ. V was clipped by 4 bases and J by 4 bases; unmatched bases: 9. CDR3 length: 17 amino acids. CDR3 amino acids: CASSRQGLAVSTGELFF. Written as DNA, the CDR3 is TGCGCCAGCAGCAGGCAGGGACTAGCGGTTAGCACCGGGGAGCTGTTTTTT.

This clonotype has a handful of counts. The gene calls are TRBV6-1 and TRBJ2-7; TRBD2 matches at 10 bases. Germline V CDR1 and CDR2: MNHNS, SASEGT. The CDR3 extends over 15 amino acids. Trimming cost V 6 bases and J 0 bases; bases outside gene matches: 5. The CDR3 nucleotides read TGTGCCAGCAGACCGGGACTAGCGCACTCCTACGAGCAGTACGTC. This encodes CASRPGLAHSYEQYV.

V gene TRBV2 combines with J gene TRBJ2-5; 8 bases match TRBD1. The junction had 9 bases not matched to a gene; V was cut back by 6 bases and J by 3 bases. The CDR3 has 15 amino acids. Germline CDR1 and CDR2: SNHLY and FYNNEI. DNA of the CDR3: TGTGCCAGCAGGCCTACTTCGACAGGGGAAGAGACCCAGTACTTC. It translates to CASRPTSTGEETQYF. Together with reference TRBV2 and TRBJ2-5, the CDR3 gives the full variable domain: EPEVTQTPSHQVTQMGQEVILRCVPISNHLYFYWYRQILGQKVEFLVSFYNNEISEKSEIFDDQFSVERPDGSNFTLKIRSTKLEDSAMYFCASRPTSTGEETQYFGPGTRLLVL.

This chain uses TRBV19 with TRBJ2-2; TRBD1 might be the D (5 bases). The CDR3 has 13 amino acids. Germline V gene lookup returns CDR1 LNHDA and CDR2 SQIVND (reference sequence). V was pared by 5 bases and J by 4 bases, with 8 bases between. This CDR3 is CASSAQGTGELFF. The CDR3, as DNA: TGTGCCAGTAGTGCCCAGGGCACCGGGGAGCTGTTTTTT. The full variable domain, rest sourced from reference TRBV19 and TRBJ2-2, is DGGITQSPKYLFRKEGQNVTLSCEQNLNHDAMYWYRQDPGQGLRLIYYSQIVNDFQKGDIAEGYSVSREKKESFPLTVTSAQKNPTAFYLCASSAQGTGELFFGEGSRLTVL.

This chain connects TRBV11-2 to TRBJ2-1; D remains ambiguous. V was clipped by 0 bases and J by 7 bases, with 19 bases between them. CDR1 and CDR2 (germline): SGHAT, FQNNGV. The CDR3 length is 17 residues. The CDR3 here is CASSLEWFRTSRNEQFF. The CDR3 region has the DNA TGTGCCAGCAGCTTAGAATGGTTCAGAACTTCGAGGAATGAGCAGTTCTTC.

This sequence joins TRBV7-9 and TRBJ2-3, with TRBD2 matching 13 bases. V dropped 5 bases and J dropped 3; count of bases not matched to a gene: 11. The CDR3 runs to 18 residues. Germline V lookup: CDR1 SEHNR, CDR2 FQNEAQ (reference sequence). The chain's CDR3 is CASSAPPGLAGPTDTQYF. As DNA, the CDR3 is TGTGCCAGCAGCGCCCCCCCGGGACTAGCGGGACCGACAGATACGCAGTATTTT.

The genes are TRBV3-1 and TRBJ2-1; 12 nucleotides align to TRBD2. The V gene end was trimmed by 6 bases and the J gene end by 7 bases; junction bases not matched to a gene: 10. Germline assignment: CDR1 LGHDT and CDR2 YNNKEL (reference sequence). The CDR3 loop spans 16 amino acids. The CDR3 DNA is TGTGCCAGCAGTCCCGGACTAGCGGGATATTGGAATGAGCAGTTCTTC. This codes for CASSPGLAGYWNEQFF.

V is TRBV6-2 or TRBV6-3 and J is TRBJ1-1; TRBD1 agrees at 7 bases. CDR1 is MNHEY, CDR2 SVGEGT, per germline. The CDR3 is 15 amino acids. V lost 1 base to trimming and J lost 2 bases; unmatched junction nucleotides: 4. CDR3: CASSYWGQSNTEAFF. The DNA for the CDR3 is TGTGCCAGCAGTTACTGGGGACAGAGCAACACTGAAGCTTTCTTT.

This clonotype was observed many times. The genes are TRBV7-2 and TRBJ1-5; 7 nucleotides align to TRBD1. Germline V CDR1 and CDR2: SGHTA, FQGNSA. V was clipped by 1 base and J by 0 bases; unmatched bases: 6. The length of the CDR3 is 17 residues. This chain's CDR3 is CASSLVGQPHSNQPQHF. CDR3 DNA: TGTGCCAGCAGCTTAGTGGGACAGCCGCATAGCAATCAGCCCCAGCATTTT.

The chain joins TRBV28 to TRBJ2-1; the D call may be TRBD1 or TRBD2 (5 bases each). Germline V gives CDR1 MDHEN, CDR2 SYDVKM. The V gene lost 2 bases and the J gene lost 3 bases, with 11 bases spanning the gap. The CDR3 spans 15 residues. CDR3 sequence: CASSLPGPLYNEQFF. In nucleotides, the CDR3 is TGTGCCAGCAGTTTACCGGGACCCCTCTACAATGAGCAGTTCTTC.

V is TRBV18 and J is TRBJ2-7; D is uncertain. Germline V CDR1 and CDR2: KGHSH, LQKENI. V was shortened by 1 base and J by 3 bases, with 7 bases between the two germline ends. The CDR3 covers 13 residues. The CDR3 is CASSPQARYEQYF. In DNA form, the CDR3 reads TGTGCCAGCTCACCACAGGCACGCTACGAGCAGTACTTC. The full variable domain, in which reference TRBV18 and TRBJ2-7 provide the parts outside the CDR3, is NAGVMQNPRHLVRRRGQEARLRCSPMKGHSHVYWYRQLPEEGLKFMVYLQKENIIDESGMPKERFSAEFPKEGPSILRIQQVVRGDSAAYFCASSPQARYEQYFGPGTRLTVT.

The chain combines TRBV5-4 with TRBJ2-1; the match to TRBD2 covers 9 bases. CDR1 is SGHNT and CDR2 is YYREEE in the germline V gene (reference sequence). The CDR3 is 14 residues long. Trimming took 2 bases from V and 6 from J; bases not matched to a gene: 3. CDR3 in DNA: TGTGCCAGCAGCTTACGGACTAGCGTCAATGAGCAGTTCTTC. This gives the protein CASSLRTSVNEQFF.

This chain uses TRBV19 with TRBJ1-5; unclear D gene. In germline, CDR1 is LNHDA, CDR2 SQIVND (reference sequence). V lost 7 bases and J lost 0, with 10 bases in between. The CDR3 length is 14 residues. For the CDR3, the DNA is TGTGCCAGTACCCCAGGCGTTAGCAATCAGCCCCAGCATTTT. Amino acids: CASTPGVSNQPQHF.

The gene calls are TRBV12-3 or TRBV12-4 and TRBJ2-5, with TRBD2 identical over 9 bases. The CDR3 runs to 13 residues. After removal of 10 bases from V and 5 bases from J, the junction contained 8 bases not matched to a gene. CDR3 nucleotide sequence: TGTGCCACCTCTTTAGCGGGGGTGGAGACCCAGTACTTC. This gives the protein CATSLAGVETQYF.

The table lists this clonotype with a few counts. This chain joins TRBV28 and TRBJ2-7; 9 positions match TRBD2. The length of the CDR3 is 14 residues. With V trimmed by 10 bases and J by 5 bases, 12 bases remained unmatched. Germline-derived CDR1 and CDR2 are MDHEN and SYDVKM. As DNA, the CDR3 is TGTGCCACCCAGGCGGGGGGGAGCCCCCACGAGCAGTACTTC. Protein: CATQAGGSPHEQYF.

Judged by abundance, this clonotype is medium-sized (0.01 to 0.1%). The CDR3 loop is CASSPLAGVVSYEQYF. CDR3 DNA: TGTGCCAGCAGCCCACTAGCGGGAGTGGTCTCCTACGAGCAGTACTTC. The chain uses TRBV7-2 and TRBJ2-7; 11 bases are a match to TRBD2. The CDR3 contains 16 residues. Germline-derived CDR1 and CDR2 are SGHTA and FQGNSA. V lost 5 bases to trimming and J lost 0 bases; unmatched junction nucleotides: 6.

V usage is TRBV20-1 and J usage is TRBJ2-7, with TRBD2 as a possible D gene (5 bases). V was pared by 4 bases and J by 3 bases, with 7 bases between. The CDR3 is made up of 11 amino acids. Looked up from germline, CDR1 is DFQATT and CDR2 is SNEGSKA (reference sequence). Written as DNA, the CDR3 is TGCAGTGCTACCGAGGGCTACGAGCAGTACTTC. Amino acids: CSATEGYEQYF.